What follows are 26 T cell receptor beta chains derived from one specimen sequenced in a study of T cell responses to AZD1222 COVID-19 vaccine. TCRdb keeps only in-frame clones here, not all; method: immunoSEQ multiplex PCR. The sample has tens of thousands of clones, approximately 90% seen once. This specimen was peripheral blood, taken on day 0 of AZD1222 vaccination. The receptors were sampled from an adult in good health.

This clone was detected once. The chain joins TRBV4-2 to TRBJ2-7; 7 bases are shared with TRBD2. The V gene end was trimmed by 1 base and the J gene end by 2 bases; junction bases not matched to a gene: 5. The CDR3 is 15 amino acids. CDR1 and CDR2 (germline): LGHNA, YNFKEQ. The CDR3 DNA follows: TGTGCCAGCAGCCAAGTGATCGGGGGGACCTACGAGCAGTACTTC. Encoded protein: CASSQVIGGTYEQYF.

This clone was counted a few times. V and J are TRBV12-3 or TRBV12-4 and TRBJ2-2; D not resolved. Trimming stripped 6 bases from V and 6 bases from J, with 11 bases between. This CDR3 is 13 amino acids long. The chain's CDR3 is CASSPAVPGELFF. Here the CDR3 DNA reads TGTGCCAGCAGCCCTGCCGTCCCCGGGGAGCTGTTTTTT.

The V gene is TRBV18, the J gene TRBJ2-2, with D unclear. With 0 bases removed from V and 5 bases from J, the gap between germline ends came to 4 bases. There are 13 residues in the CDR3. Germline-derived CDR1 and CDR2 are KGHSH and LQKENI. This CDR3 reads CASSPPQTGELFF. CDR3 nucleotides: TGTGCCAGCTCACCACCGCAGACCGGGGAGCTGTTTTTT.

This clone was counted a few times. This chain uses TRBV5-1 with TRBJ1-4, with unresolved D. CDR1 is SGHRS, CDR2 YFSETQ, per germline. The CDR3 length is 15 residues. V was clipped by 0 bases and J by 8 bases, with 14 bases between them. In DNA, the CDR3 is TGCGCCAGCAGCTTGGTAGCGCGTCCGGAAGAAAAACTGTTTTTT. Residues: CASSLVARPEEKLFF.

The chain recombines TRBV6-1 with TRBJ2-7, with a tentative D call TRBD2 (6 bases). There are 15 residues in the CDR3. Germline V lookup: CDR1 MNHNS, CDR2 SASEGT. V was shortened by 0 bases and J by 2 bases, with 11 bases between the two germline ends. DNA of the CDR3: TGTGCCAGCAGTGAAGCTGGGGGGTCTCCCTACGAGCAGTACTTC. Its translation: CASSEAGGSPYEQYF.

The chain couples TRBV19 to TRBJ2-2, with D tentatively TRBD1 or TRBD2 (5 bases each). Germline CDR1 and CDR2: LNHDA and SQIVND (reference sequence). The CDR3 extends over 16 amino acids. Trimming took off 7 bases at V and 4 bases at J, with 19 bases between the two ends. The CDR3 coding sequence is TGTGCCAGTACCACTGAGGGGACCCTTATCACCGGGGAGCTGTTTTTT. Translating gives CASTTEGTLITGELFF. The full variable domain, with the rest looked up from reference TRBV19 and TRBJ2-2, is DGGITQSPKYLFRKEGQNVTLSCEQNLNHDAMYWYRQDPGQGLRLIYYSQIVNDFQKGDIAEGYSVSREKKESFPLTVTSAQKNPTAFYLCASTTEGTLITGELFFGEGSRLTVL.

The V call is TRBV28, the J call TRBJ2-1, with TRBD1 matching 10 bases. The CDR3 has 18 amino acids. Germline trimming cut 3 bases from V and 8 bases from J; bases unmatched to any gene: 16. Germline values: CDR1 MDHEN, CDR2 SYDVKM. The CDR3 reads CASSFLYGKGTGVDEQFF. CDR3 DNA: TGTGCCAGCAGTTTTCTCTATGGCAAGGGGACAGGGGTCGATGAGCAGTTCTTC.

V is TRBV7-2 and J is TRBJ1-2, with D possibly matching TRBD1 (6 bases). This CDR3 has 14 residues. Germline CDR1 is SGHTA and CDR2 is FQGNSA. Trimming shortened V by 4 bases and J by 4 bases, and 13 bases separated the two germline ends. The CDR3 DNA sequence: TGTGCCAGCAGCTCAAACACAGGGATCTATGGCTACACCTTC. It is translated as CASSSNTGIYGYTF.

This chain joins TRBV12-3 or TRBV12-4 and TRBJ2-3; D gene uncertain. This CDR3 spans 12 amino acids. Trimming cost V 6 bases and J 2 bases, with 6 bases left between them. The CDR3 loop reads CASSLITDTQYF. CDR3 sequence (DNA): TGTGCCAGCAGCCTTATCACAGATACGCAGTATTTT.

This clone was seen only once. This chain joins TRBV2 and TRBJ1-2; D is unclear. This CDR3 is 13 amino acids long. Germline CDR1 reads SNHLY; CDR2 reads FYNNEI. The V and J ends lost 6 bases and 8 bases respectively, with 16 bases between them. The CDR3 sequence: CASSQHSGVGYTF. The CDR3 bases are TGTGCCAGCAGCCAACACAGCGGGGTAGGCTACACCTTC.

The chain joins TRBV4-1 to TRBJ1-4; TRBD1 matches 8 bases. The CDR3 loop spans 20 amino acids. Germline loops: CDR1 MGHRA, CDR2 YSYEKL. J gave up 5 bases and V 3 bases, and 20 bases lay outside the gene matches. CDR3 region: CASSHPMTGTGRTDNEKLFF. The CDR3 bases are TGCGCCAGCAGCCACCCAATGACCGGGACAGGTCGAACTGACAATGAAAAACTGTTTTTT.

DNA of the CDR3: TGTGCCAGCAGCATAACAGGGGCGAATTACGAGCAGTACTTC. It translates to CASSITGANYEQYF. This chain joins TRBV5-5 and TRBJ2-7, with 7 bases fitting TRBD1. With 4 bases clipped from V and 4 bases from J, the junction kept 8 bases outside the gene matches. Germline lookup yields CDR1 SGHKS and CDR2 YYEKEE (reference sequence). CDR3 size: 14 residues.

CDR3 DNA: TGTGCCAGTAGTATAGCCCCCACGGGTGGGTTACAAGGCATGAACACTGAAGCTTTCTTT. Amino acids: CASSIAPTGGLQGMNTEAFF. This chain links TRBV19 with TRBJ1-1; no clear D. The CDR3 length is 20 residues. V was shortened by 1 base and J by 0 bases, with 24 bases between the two germline ends. CDR1 is LNHDA, CDR2 SQIVND, per germline (reference sequence).

This clone was picked up one time. The J gene is TRBJ1-2, the V gene TRBV7-8, with 11 bases aligning to TRBD1. The length of the CDR3 is 16 residues. CDR1 is SGHVS, CDR2 FQNEAQ, per germline. The ends lost 4 bases at V and 4 bases at J; junction bases unmatched: 8. The CDR3 reads CASSYSSGTGGYGYTF. The CDR3 DNA reads as TGTGCCAGCAGCTATTCCTCCGGGACAGGGGGCTATGGCTACACCTTC.

V usage is TRBV6-5 and J usage is TRBJ1-3; 7 nucleotides line up with TRBD1. CDR3 length equals 15 residues. Germline V gene sequence: CDR1 MNHEY, CDR2 SVGAGI. V trimming: 1 base; J trimming: 5 bases; junction bases outside the gene matches: 5. CDR3 sequence: CASSYYEGARNTIYF. CDR3 nucleotides: TGTGCCAGCAGTTACTACGAGGGGGCCCGAAACACCATATATTTT.

V usage is TRBV28 and J usage is TRBJ1-1; D is unresolved. The germline CDR1 and CDR2 sequences are MDHEN and SYDVKM. V was pared by 7 bases and J by 0 bases, with 9 bases between. The CDR3 runs 13 residues. CDR3 in DNA: TGTGCCAGCAATGAGCCGGTGAACACTGAAGCTTTCTTT. Translation gives CASNEPVNTEAFF. The full variable domain, completed using reference TRBV28 and TRBJ1-1, is DVKVTQSSRYLVKRTGEKVFLECVQDMDHENMFWYRQDPGLGLRLIYFSYDVKMKEKGDIPEGYSVSREKKERFSLILESASTNQTSMYLCASNEPVNTEAFFGQGTRLTVV.

This chain uses TRBV5-1 with TRBJ2-6, with 7 bases aligning to TRBD2. Germline V gives CDR1 SGHRS, CDR2 YFSETQ. V was pared by 2 bases and J by 4 bases, with 3 bases of the junction left unmatched. This CDR3 is 15 amino acids long. The CDR3: CASSFLAEGANVLTF. DNA for the CDR3: TGCGCCAGCAGCTTCCTAGCGGAAGGGGCCAACGTCCTGACTTTC.

The chain recombines TRBV19 with TRBJ1-3, with a possible D match to TRBD1 (5 bases). Germline values: CDR1 LNHDA, CDR2 SQIVND (reference sequence). V lost 7 bases and J 4 bases, leaving 17 bases between the germline ends. The CDR3 consists of 15 residues. The CDR3 here is CASKPGPADGNTIYF. As DNA, the CDR3 is TGTGCCAGTAAACCAGGGCCCGCAGACGGAAACACCATATATTTT.

The chain links TRBV9 to TRBJ2-2; no definite D call. V lost 0 bases and J lost 3, with 3 bases in between. The CDR3 sequence is 13 residues long. Germline V gives CDR1 SGDLS, CDR2 YYNGEE. DNA for the CDR3: TGTGCCAGCAGCGTAGTCCACACCGGGGAGCTGTTTTTT. Translated: CASSVVHTGELFF. The variable domain in full, completed from reference TRBV9 and TRBJ2-2, reads DSGVTQTPKHLITATGQRVTLRCSPRSGDLSVYWYQQSLDQGLQFLIQYYNGEERAKGNILERFSAQQFPDLHSELNLSSLELGDSALYFCASSVVHTGELFFGEGSRLTVL.

The chain employs TRBV3-1 (or the pseudogene TRBV3-2) and TRBJ1-2; the D is unclear. This CDR3 has 11 residues. Germline assignment: CDR1 LGHDT and CDR2 YNNKEL (reference sequence). V shed 0 bases and J shed 8 bases, with 4 bases lying between them. The CDR3 protein is CASSQERGYTF. The CDR3 region has the DNA TGTGCCAGCAGCCAAGAACGCGGCTACACCTTC.

The genes are TRBV18 and TRBJ2-7; TRBD1 matches 7 bases. The CDR3 loop spans 15 amino acids. The V and J ends lost 0 bases and 0 bases, in that order; junction bases with no gene match: 2. Germline-derived CDR1 and CDR2 are KGHSH and LQKENI. The CDR3 is CASSPPTGNSYEQYF. The CDR3 coding sequence is TGTGCCAGCTCACCACCGACAGGGAACTCCTACGAGCAGTACTTC.

CDR3 in amino acids: CASSTRGGLGSTDTQYF. DNA of the CDR3: TGTGCCAGCAGTACCCGGGGGGGCCTGGGAAGCACAGATACGCAGTATTTT. The chain is built from TRBV27 and TRBJ2-3, with 8 bases matching TRBD2. V lost 5 bases and J lost 0; bases outside the gene matches: 10. The CDR3 spans 17 residues. Per germline, CDR1 MNHEY and CDR2 SMNVEV (reference sequence).

The J gene is TRBJ1-5, the V gene TRBV30, with D possibly being TRBD1 (6 bases). Germline values: CDR1 GTSNPN, CDR2 SVGIG (reference sequence). Deletions cut 5 bases from V and 0 bases from J, with 23 bases between. The CDR3 length is 18 residues. CDR3 in amino acids: CAWEDPGHPFSSNQPQHF. CDR3 DNA sequence: TGTGCCTGGGAGGATCCGGGACACCCATTTTCTAGCAATCAGCCCCAGCATTTT.

The V call is TRBV4-1, the J call TRBJ1-3; D ambiguous. In germline, CDR1 is MGHRA, CDR2 YSYEKL. CDR3 length equals 13 residues. V was clipped by 6 bases and J by 3 bases, with 9 bases between them. The CDR3 bases are TGCGCCAGCAGACGCGTAGGTGGAAACACCATATATTTT. It is translated as CASRRVGGNTIYF.

This clone is a singleton in its sample. The rearrangement uses TRBV13 and TRBJ2-3, with D maybe TRBD1 (5 bases). This CDR3 is 16 amino acids long. The germline CDR1 and CDR2 sequences are PRHDT and FYEKMQ (reference sequence). The V and J ends lost 5 bases and 4 bases respectively, with 19 bases between them. In nucleotides, the CDR3 is TGTGCCAGCAGCCCGAAGGGCAGCCAAGGGGCAGATACGCAGTATTTT. Protein sequence: CASSPKGSQGADTQYF.

This clone has a single count. V is TRBV29-1 and J is TRBJ2-7; TRBD1 aligns across 9 bases. The CDR3 has 16 amino acids. V shed 8 bases and J 5 bases; nucleotides not matched to a gene: 19. The germline V gene has CDR1 SQVTM and CDR2 ANQGSEA. The CDR3 spells CSPPKDRGNLWHEQYF. CDR3 coding DNA: TGCAGCCCACCGAAGGACAGGGGCAACCTTTGGCACGAGCAGTACTTC.